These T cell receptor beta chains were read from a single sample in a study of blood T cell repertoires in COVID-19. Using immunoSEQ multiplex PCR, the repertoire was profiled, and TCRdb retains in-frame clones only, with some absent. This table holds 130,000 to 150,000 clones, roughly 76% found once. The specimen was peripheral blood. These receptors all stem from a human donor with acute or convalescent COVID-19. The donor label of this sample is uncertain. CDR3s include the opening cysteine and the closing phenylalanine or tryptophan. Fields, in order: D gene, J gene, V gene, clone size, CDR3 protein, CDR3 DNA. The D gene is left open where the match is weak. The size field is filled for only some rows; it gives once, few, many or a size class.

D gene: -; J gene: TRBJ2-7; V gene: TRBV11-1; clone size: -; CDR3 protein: CASSSVGGIYEQYF; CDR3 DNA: TGTGCCAGCAGCTCGGTCGGGGGAATCTACGAGCAGTACTTC
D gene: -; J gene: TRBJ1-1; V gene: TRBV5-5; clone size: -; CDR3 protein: CASSLRVIDTEAFF; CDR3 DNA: TGTGCCAGCAGCTTGCGAGTGATAGACACTGAAGCTTTCTTT
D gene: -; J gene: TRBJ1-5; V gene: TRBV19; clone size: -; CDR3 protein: CASGGESNQPQHF; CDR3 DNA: TGTGCCAGTGGGGGGGAGAGCAATCAGCCCCAGCATTTT
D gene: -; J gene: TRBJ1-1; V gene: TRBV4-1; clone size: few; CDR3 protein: CASSQVSPDTEAFF; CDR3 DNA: TGCGCCAGCAGCCAGGTTTCTCCAGACACTGAAGCTTTCTTT
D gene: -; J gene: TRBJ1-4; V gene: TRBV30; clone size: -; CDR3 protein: CAWSPGGNEKLFF; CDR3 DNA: TGTGCCTGGAGTCCCGGGGGGAATGAAAAACTGTTTTTT
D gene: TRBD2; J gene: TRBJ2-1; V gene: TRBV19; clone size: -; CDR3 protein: CASSIGTSGGYNEQFF; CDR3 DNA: TGTGCCAGTAGTATTGGGACTAGCGGGGGGTACAATGAGCAGTTCTTC
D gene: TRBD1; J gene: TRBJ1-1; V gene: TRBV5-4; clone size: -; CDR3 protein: CASSPDRGTEAFF; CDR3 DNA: TGTGCCAGCAGTCCGGACAGGGGGACTGAAGCTTTCTTT
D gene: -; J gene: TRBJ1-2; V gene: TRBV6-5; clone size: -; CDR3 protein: CASSLDFYGYTF; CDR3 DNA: TGTGCCAGCAGTCTAGACTTCTATGGCTACACCTTC
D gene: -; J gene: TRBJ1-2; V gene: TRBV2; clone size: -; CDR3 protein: CASRYLQGSNSYGYTF; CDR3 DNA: TGTGCCAGCCGATATCTACAGGGAAGCAATAGCTATGGCTACACCTTC
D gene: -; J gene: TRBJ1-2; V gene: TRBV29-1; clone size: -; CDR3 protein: CSVGGLYGYTF; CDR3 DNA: TGCAGCGTTGGAGGACTCTATGGCTACACCTTC
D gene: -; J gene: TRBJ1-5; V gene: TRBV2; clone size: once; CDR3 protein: CASSGGGQRDNQPQHF; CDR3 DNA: TGTGCCAGCAGTGGGGGGGGACAAAGGGATAATCAGCCCCAGCATTTT